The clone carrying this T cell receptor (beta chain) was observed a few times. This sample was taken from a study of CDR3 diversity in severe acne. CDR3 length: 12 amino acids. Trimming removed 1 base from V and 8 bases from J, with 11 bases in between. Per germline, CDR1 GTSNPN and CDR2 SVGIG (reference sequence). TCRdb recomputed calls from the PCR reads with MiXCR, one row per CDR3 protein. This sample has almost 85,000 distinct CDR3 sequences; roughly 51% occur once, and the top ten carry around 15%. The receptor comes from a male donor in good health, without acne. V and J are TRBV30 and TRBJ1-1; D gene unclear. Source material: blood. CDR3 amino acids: CAWSGQLVEAFF. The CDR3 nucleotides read TGTGCCTGGAGTGGTCAGTTGGTAGAAGCTTTCTTT.